This is a list of T cell receptor beta chains from one sample in a study of cytomegalovirus exposure and HLA in healthy donors. TCRdb's table, derived via immunoSEQ multiplex PCR, lists solely in-frame clones and lacks some. This sample has about 34,000 clones, with around 82% found just once. Sequencing used PBMCs. These receptors were taken from a woman between 18 and 29 years old in good health and CMV-seropositive. CDR3s include the opening cysteine and the closing phenylalanine or tryptophan. A D gene is named only where the DNA matches it firmly. A clone size is listed for some rows: how often the clone was seen (once, few, many), or a class if it is expanded.

d_gene,j_gene,v_gene,abundance,CDR3aa,CDR3nt
NA,TRBJ2-1,TRBV13,NA,CASSFPEGAISEQFF,TGTGCCAGCAGCTTCCCCGAGGGCGCCATATCTGAGCAGTTCTTC
NA,TRBJ2-3,TRBV4-2,NA,CASSQQDYSSDTQYF,TGTGCCAGCAGCCAACAGGACTACTCGTCAGATACGCAGTATTTT
NA,TRBJ1-2,TRBV20-1,NA,CSARLSYGYTF,TGCAGTGCTAGACTCTCCTATGGCTACACCTTC
NA,TRBJ2-4,TRBV21-1,NA,CASTTTGDRSCIQYF,TGTGCCAGCACCACGACAGGGGACCGCTCGTGTATTCAGTACTTC
TRBD1,TRBJ2-5,TRBV5-1,NA,CASSLLPGTGGGEQYF,TGCGCCAGCAGCTTGTTGCCCGGGACAGGGGGCGGTGAGCAGTACTTC
NA,TRBJ2-7,TRBV20-1,NA,CSAAGIHEQYF,TGCAGTGCTGCCGGGATCCACGAGCAGTACTTC
TRBD1,TRBJ2-7,TRBV7-9,NA,CASSLGDSTDF,TGTGCCAGCAGCTTAGGGGACAGTACAGACTTC
NA,TRBJ1-2,TRBV29-1,NA,CSAETRRGYTF,TGCAGCGCAGAGACTCGTCGGGGCTACACCTTC
TRBD2,TRBJ2-5,TRBV11-2,NA,CASSSGTSGGIETQYF,TGTGCCAGCAGCTCCGGGACTAGCGGGGGGATCGAGACCCAGTACTTC
TRBD2,TRBJ2-1,TRBV4-3,NA,CASSQDEAGGPRNEQFF,TGCGCCAGCAGCCAAGATGAGGCGGGAGGGCCTAGAAATGAGCAGTTCTTC
NA,TRBJ1-1,TRBV6-5,NA,CASSPRENTEAFF,TGTGCCAGCAGTCCCAGGGAAAACACTGAAGCTTTCTTT
TRBD1,TRBJ1-4,TRBV9,NA,CASSPTGGGEKLFF,TGTGCCAGCAGCCCAACAGGGGGTGGTGAAAAACTGTTTTTT
TRBD2,TRBJ2-3,TRBV4-3,NA,CASSQDLTSGGDTQYF,TGCGCCAGCAGCCAAGATCTTACTTCGGGGGGGGATACGCAGTATTTT
NA,TRBJ2-1,TRBV29-1,NA,CSAYNNEQFF,TGCAGCGCCTATAACAATGAGCAGTTCTTC
NA,TRBJ1-5,TRBV9,NA,CASSPTGFEPQHF,TGTGCCAGCAGCCCGACGGGGTTCGAGCCCCAGCATTTT
NA,TRBJ2-7,TRBV4-3,once,CASSQDSQGLYEQYF,TGCGCCAGCAGCCAAGATTCCCAGGGCCTATACGAGCAGTACTTC
NA,TRBJ2-3,TRBV13,NA,CASSPIAGSSTDTQYF,TGTGCCAGCAGCCCTATTGCAGGGTCTAGCACAGATACGCAGTATTTT
NA,TRBJ2-2,TRBV7-9,NA,CSSSPTLGADTGELFF,TGTTCCAGCAGCCCGACGTTGGGGGCGGACACCGGGGAGCTGTTTTTT
TRBD2,TRBJ2-2,TRBV7-2,NA,CASSPLGLAGGTGELFF,TGTGCCAGCAGCCCCCTGGGACTAGCGGGCGGCACCGGGGAGCTGTTTTTT
NA,TRBJ2-3,TRBV27,few,CASKMLAVPIPTDTQYF,TGTGCCAGCAAGATGTTAGCGGTACCGATTCCCACAGATACGCAGTATTTT
NA,TRBJ1-6,TRBV14,once,CASSRRGRGLANSPLHF,TGTGCCAGCAGCAGAAGAGGGCGGGGACTCGCGAATTCACCCCTCCACTTT
TRBD1,TRBJ1-2,TRBV9,NA,CASSVDQGGYGYTF,TGTGCCAGCAGCGTAGATCAGGGGGGCTATGGCTACACCTTC
TRBD2,TRBJ2-1,TRBV6-4,NA,CASSPVSGAYNEQFF,TGTGCCAGCAGTCCCGTGAGCGGGGCCTACAATGAGCAGTTCTTC
TRBD1,TRBJ1-3,TRBV2,once,CASSGRQGGNTIYF,TGTGCCAGCAGTGGGAGACAGGGGGGAAACACCATATATTTT
TRBD1,TRBJ2-7,TRBV6-1,NA,CASSGTGGYEQYF,TGTGCCAGCAGCGGGACAGGGGGCTACGAGCAGTACTTC
NA,TRBJ1-1,TRBV10-3,NA,CAIGAGFGTEAFF,TGTGCCATCGGGGCAGGGTTTGGGACTGAAGCTTTCTTT
NA,TRBJ1-1,TRBV5-1,NA,CASSYRTASMNTEAFF,TGCGCCAGCAGCTACCGGACAGCTTCTATGAACACTGAAGCTTTCTTT
NA,TRBJ2-7,TRBV27,NA,CASSYSGPSYEQYF,TGTGCCAGCAGTTACAGCGGGCCTTCGTACGAGCAGTACTTC
TRBD1,TRBJ2-7,TRBV2,once,CASSEWTGGGNEQYF,TGTGCCAGCAGTGAATGGACAGGGGGGGGAAACGAGCAGTACTTC
TRBD2,TRBJ2-1,TRBV6-4,few,CASSGELAGVDEQFF,TGTGCCAGCAGTGGCGAACTAGCGGGAGTCGATGAGCAGTTCTTC
NA,TRBJ2-1,TRBV2,once,CASSPSLAPRLVF,TGTGCCAGCAGCCCCTCCCTAGCACCCCGTCTGGTCTTC
TRBD1,TRBJ2-4,TRBV2,NA,CASSDQGTGAVIQYF,TGTGCCAGCAGTGACCAAGGGACAGGGGCGGTCATTCAGTACTTC
NA,TRBJ2-5,TRBV11-3,NA,CASSRGQGLKETQYF,TGTGCCAGCAGTAGAGGACAGGGACTAAAAGAGACCCAGTACTTC
TRBD2,TRBJ2-7,TRBV27,NA,CASSLPGGGYEQYF,TGTGCCAGCAGTTTACCGGGGGGAGGGTACGAGCAGTACTTC
TRBD1,TRBJ1-5,TRBV28,few,CASSHRQGKVLSQHF,TGTGCCAGCAGTCACAGACAGGGTAAGGTTTTGTCCCAGCATTTT
NA,TRBJ2-7,TRBV6-5,NA,CASSYSRVSSYEQYF,TGTGCCAGCAGTTACTCGAGGGTTAGCTCCTACGAGCAGTACTTC
TRBD1,TRBJ1-5,TRBV2,NA,CASRAHRGKSNQPQHF,TGTGCCAGCAGAGCCCACAGGGGGAAGAGCAATCAGCCCCAGCATTTT
NA,TRBJ2-5,TRBV9,NA,CASSVAGPGLDGGETQYF,TGTGCCAGCAGCGTAGCGGGGCCGGGACTCGACGGAGGAGAGACCCAGTACTTC
NA,TRBJ1-5,TRBV19,NA,CASSIEAWLAANNQPQHF,TGTGCCAGTAGTATAGAGGCCTGGTTAGCAGCCAACAATCAGCCCCAGCATTTT
NA,TRBJ2-1,TRBV7-7,NA,CASSLSWGVDEQFF,TGTGCTAGCAGCTTATCCTGGGGGGTGGATGAGCAGTTCTTC
TRBD2,TRBJ2-1,TRBV7-2,NA,CASNGLAGGSSYNEQFF,TGTGCCAGCAACGGGCTAGCGGGGGGGAGCTCCTACAATGAGCAGTTCTTC
NA,TRBJ1-2,TRBV9,NA,CASSVAPYGYTF,TGTGCCAGCAGTGTGGCTCCTTATGGCTACACCTTC
TRBD1,TRBJ2-7,TRBV29-1,NA,CSVVTGTGGVGEYF,TGCAGCGTGGTAACCGGGACAGGGGGGGTAGGGGAGTACTTC
NA,TRBJ2-1,TRBV11-3,NA,CASSPHSSYNEQFF,TGTGCCAGCAGCCCCCATAGCTCCTACAATGAGCAGTTCTTC
NA,TRBJ2-1,TRBV7-9,NA,CASRPQRSNEQFF,TGTGCCAGCAGGCCTCAGCGCTCAAATGAGCAGTTCTTC
NA,TRBJ1-2,TRBV10-3,once,CAISESTAGALLYGYTF,TGTGCCATCAGTGAGTCGACGGCAGGGGCGCTACTCTATGGCTACACCTTC
NA,TRBJ2-7,TRBV30,few,CAWGNYEQYF,TGTGCCTGGGGCAACTACGAGCAGTACTTC
NA,TRBJ1-2,TRBV14,NA,CASSQGAGGKDGYTF,TGTGCCAGCAGCCAAGGAGCGGGGGGGAAGGATGGCTACACCTTC
TRBD2,TRBJ2-5,TRBV11-3,NA,CASSTGLAGVETQYF,TGTGCCAGCAGCACGGGACTAGCGGGGGTAGAGACCCAGTACTTC